The rows below give T cell receptor beta chains drawn from one sample of a study of spatial heterogeneity in lung cancer. One entry per CDR3 protein, called by TCRdb with MiXCR from the 5' RACE reads. Here the sample spans about 50,000 distinct CDR3 sequences, approximately 7.6% being singletons. Here the sequenced sample was PBMCs, taken at surgery. These receptors all come from a female donor with early-stage non-small cell lung cancer. Each CDR3 is given with its conserved first and last residue. D genes are given only for firm matches. Clone size is not always given. Where it is, it says once, few, many or a class for expanded clones.

size | D | J | V | CDR3 | DNA
- | TRBD2 | TRBJ2-5 | TRBV3-1 | CASSSISLAGGIETQYF | TGTGCCAGCAGCTCAATCTCCCTAGCGGGGGGAATAGAGACCCAGTACTTC
few | - | TRBJ1-6 | TRBV7-2 | CASSLRAVGLFVFDNSPLHF | TGTGCCAGCAGCTTGAGGGCGGTTGGCCTCTTCGTCTTCGATAATTCACCCCTCCACTTT
few | TRBD1 | TRBJ1-1 | TRBV29-1 | CSTRQGRYTEAFF | TGCAGCACCCGACAGGGGAGATACACTGAAGCTTTCTTT
few | - | TRBJ1-5 | TRBV7-3 | CASSLLGGWRNQPQHF | TGTGCCAGCAGCTTATTGGGGGGGTGGCGCAATCAGCCCCAGCATTTT
- | - | TRBJ2-4 | TRBV5-1 | CASSWTISDGPKNIQYF | TGCGCCAGCAGCTGGACTATCAGTGATGGGCCCAAAAACATTCAGTACTTC
few | TRBD1 | TRBJ1-2 | TRBV29-1 | CSVEDLRTGGNYGYTF | TGCAGCGTTGAAGATCTTCGGACAGGGGGGAACTATGGCTACACCTTC
few | - | TRBJ1-1 | TRBV20-1 | CSARGSAVNTEAFF | TGCAGTGCTAGAGGCTCAGCGGTTAACACTGAAGCTTTCTTT
- | - | TRBJ2-3 | TRBV20-1 | CSASRRGNPDTQYF | TGCAGTGCTAGTCGCCGGGGGAATCCAGATACGCAGTATTTT
few | TRBD2 | TRBJ2-3 | TRBV4-3 | CASSQDSASGGFTDTQYF | TGCGCCAGCAGCCAAGATTCGGCTAGCGGGGGTTTCACAGATACGCAGTATTTT
few | TRBD2 | TRBJ2-5 | TRBV4-3 | CASSQDLRGGPETQYF | TGCGCCAGCAGCCAAGATTTGCGGGGGGGGCCCGAGACCCAGTACTTC
few | TRBD1 | TRBJ2-7 | TRBV6-2/TRBV6-3 | CASSYTTGTLDEQYF | TGTGCCAGCAGTTACACGACAGGGACCTTGGATGAGCAGTACTTC
- | - | TRBJ2-3 | TRBV4-3 | CASSQTAGLTSTDTQYF | TGCGCCAGCAGCCAGACCGCGGGACTCACTAGCACAGATACGCAGTATTTT
few | - | TRBJ1-1 | TRBV27 | CASSLGRLNTEAFF | TGTGCCAGCAGTTTGGGGCGGCTTAACACTGAAGCTTTCTTT
many | - | TRBJ2-1 | TRBV20-1 | CSARTFYNEQFF | TGCAGTGCTAGGACTTTCTACAATGAGCAGTTCTTC
- | TRBD2 | TRBJ2-3 | TRBV11-2 | CASSLDGLVTDTQYF | TGTGCCAGCAGCTTAGATGGACTAGTCACAGATACGCAGTATTTT
- | TRBD1 | TRBJ2-5 | TRBV30 | CACHDREQETQYF | TGTGCCTGCCACGACAGGGAACAAGAGACCCAGTACTTC
- | - | TRBJ2-7 | TRBV7-2 | CASSLGSISYEQYF | TGTGCCAGCAGCTTAGGGTCGATTTCCTACGAGCAGTACTTC
- | TRBD1 | TRBJ1-2 | TRBV6-2/TRBV6-3 | CASSRDRSYGYTF | TGTGCCAGCAGTCGGGACAGGTCCTATGGCTACACCTTC
many | - | TRBJ1-4 | TRBV7-9 | CASSLAGGGGEKLFF | TGTGCCAGCAGCTTAGCTGGGGGCGGCGGTGAAAAACTGTTTTTT
many | - | TRBJ1-4 | TRBV27 | CASSLSSGGINEKLFF | TGTGCCAGCAGTTTATCCAGCGGCGGGATCAATGAAAAACTGTTTTTT
- | TRBD1 | TRBJ1-4 | TRBV19 | CASSTTGGANEKLFF | TGTGCCAGTAGTACGACAGGGGGTGCTAATGAAAAACTGTTTTTT
many | - | TRBJ2-7 | TRBV2 | CASRQAYEQYF | TGTGCCAGCCGACAGGCCTACGAGCAGTACTTC
- | TRBD1 | TRBJ1-4 | TRBV29-1 | CSVAQGLANEKLFF | TGCAGCGTAGCACAGGGGCTGGCTAATGAAAAACTGTTTTTT
many | TRBD1 | TRBJ2-7 | TRBV7-9 | CASSFLDRGSYEQYF | TGTGCCAGCAGCTTCCTGGACAGGGGAAGCTACGAGCAGTACTTC